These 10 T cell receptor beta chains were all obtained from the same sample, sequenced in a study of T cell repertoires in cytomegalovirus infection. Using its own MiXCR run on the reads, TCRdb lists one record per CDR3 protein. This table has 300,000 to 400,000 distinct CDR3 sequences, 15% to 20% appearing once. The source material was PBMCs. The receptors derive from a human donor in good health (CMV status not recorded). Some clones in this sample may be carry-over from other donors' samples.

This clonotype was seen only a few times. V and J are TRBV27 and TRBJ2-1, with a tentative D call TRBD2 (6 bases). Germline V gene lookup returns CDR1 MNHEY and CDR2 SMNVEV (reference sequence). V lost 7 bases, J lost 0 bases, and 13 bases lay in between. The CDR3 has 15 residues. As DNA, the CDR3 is TGTGCCAGCACCCGACTAGGTAGCTCCTACAATGAGCAGTTCTTC. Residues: CASTRLGSSYNEQFF.

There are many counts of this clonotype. The CDR3 here is CASTFDGRRETQYF. The CDR3 DNA follows: TGTGCCAGCACCTTTGACGGGAGGCGAGAGACCCAGTACTTC. The chain has TRBV7-2 and TRBJ2-5; TRBD2 matches 7 bases. CDR3 length: 14 amino acids. The germline V gene has CDR1 SGHTA and CDR2 FQGNSA. The V segment lost 7 bases and the J segment 4 bases; nucleotides outside the gene matches: 9.

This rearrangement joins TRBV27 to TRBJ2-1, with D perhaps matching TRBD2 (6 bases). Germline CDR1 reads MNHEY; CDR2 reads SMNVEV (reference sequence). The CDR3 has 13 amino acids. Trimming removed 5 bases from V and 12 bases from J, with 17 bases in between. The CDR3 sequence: CASSPGTFLGQFF. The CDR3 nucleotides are TGTGCCAGCAGTCCTGGGACTTTCCTGGGGCAGTTCTTC.

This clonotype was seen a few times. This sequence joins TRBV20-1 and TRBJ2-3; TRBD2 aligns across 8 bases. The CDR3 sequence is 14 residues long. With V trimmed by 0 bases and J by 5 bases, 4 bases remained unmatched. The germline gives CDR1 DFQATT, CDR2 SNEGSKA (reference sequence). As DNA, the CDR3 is TGCAGTGCTAGAGAGCGGGAGGAGAAAGATACGCAGTATTTT. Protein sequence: CSAREREEKDTQYF.

CDR3 amino acids: CASMGTDEQYF. The CDR3 DNA is TGTGCCAGCATGGGTACGGACGAGCAGTACTTC. The rearrangement uses TRBV28 and TRBJ2-7; D remains unclear. V was shortened by 7 bases and J by 5 bases, with 9 bases between the two germline ends. The CDR3 covers 11 residues. Germline-derived CDR1 and CDR2 are MDHEN and SYDVKM.

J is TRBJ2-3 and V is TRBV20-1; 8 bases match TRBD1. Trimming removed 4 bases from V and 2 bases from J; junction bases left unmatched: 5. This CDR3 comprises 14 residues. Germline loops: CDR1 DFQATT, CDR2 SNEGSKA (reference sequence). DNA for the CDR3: TGCAGTGCTATCCGACAGGGGCCCACAGATACGCAGTATTTT. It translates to CSAIRQGPTDTQYF.

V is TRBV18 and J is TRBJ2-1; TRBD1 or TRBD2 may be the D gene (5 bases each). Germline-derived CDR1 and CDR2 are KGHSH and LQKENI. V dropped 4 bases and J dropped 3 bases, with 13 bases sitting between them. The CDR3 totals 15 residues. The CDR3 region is CASSRNRDHYNEQFF. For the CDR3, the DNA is TGTGCCAGCTCACGGAACCGGGACCACTACAATGAGCAGTTCTTC.

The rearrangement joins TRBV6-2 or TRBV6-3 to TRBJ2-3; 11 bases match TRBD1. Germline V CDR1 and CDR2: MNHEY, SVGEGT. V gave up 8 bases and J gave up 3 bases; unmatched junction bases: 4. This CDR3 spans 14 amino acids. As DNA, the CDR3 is TGTGCCAGCTATGGGGACAGGGGGACAGATACGCAGTATTTT. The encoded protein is CASYGDRGTDTQYF.

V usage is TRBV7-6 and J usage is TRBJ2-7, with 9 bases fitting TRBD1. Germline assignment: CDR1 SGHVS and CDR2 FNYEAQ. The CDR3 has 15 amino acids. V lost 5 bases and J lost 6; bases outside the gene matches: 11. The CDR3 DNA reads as TGTGCCAGCAGCCTGCACCCGGGACAGGGTGCCGAGCAGTACTTC. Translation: CASSLHPGQGAEQYF.

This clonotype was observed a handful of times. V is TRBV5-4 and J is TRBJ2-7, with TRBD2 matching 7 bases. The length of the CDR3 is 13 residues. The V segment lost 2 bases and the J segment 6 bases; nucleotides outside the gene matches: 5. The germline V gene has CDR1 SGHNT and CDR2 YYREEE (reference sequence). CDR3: CASSFPGGSEQYF. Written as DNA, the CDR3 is TGTGCCAGCAGCTTTCCGGGAGGAAGCGAGCAGTACTTC.